A selection of T cell receptor beta chains follows, all from one sample in a study of Ad26.COV2.S vaccination and SARS-CoV-2 variants. TCRdb's copy holds only in-frame clones and misses some; the assay was immunoSEQ multiplex PCR. The repertoire consists of about 350,000 clones, with about 85% occurring once and the leading ten covering about 3.3%. The sample in question was peripheral blood, obtained in a trial of Ad26.COV2.S vaccine versus placebo. Source of these receptors: a person aged 18 to 65 who received the Ad26.COV2.S COVID-19 vaccine or a placebo. CDR3s include the opening cysteine and the closing phenylalanine or tryptophan. The D gene is left open where the match is weak. The size field is filled for only some rows; it gives once, few, many or a size class.

d_gene	v_gene	abundance	j_gene	CDR3aa	CDR3nt
NA	TRBV7-2	NA	TRBJ1-2	CASSFLRQAPYSYTF	TGTGCCAGCAGCTTCCTCCGGCAGGCACCCTATAGCTACACCTTC
TRBD1	TRBV24-1	NA	TRBJ2-5	CATSTKTGTQETQYF	TGTGCCACCAGCACCAAGACAGGGACCCAAGAGACCCAGTACTTC
TRBD1	TRBV27	NA	TRBJ1-2	CASSFRDSTNGYTF	TGTGCCAGCAGTTTTCGGGACAGTACGAATGGCTACACCTTC
TRBD1	TRBV28	NA	TRBJ1-5	CASSPGTGGTQPQHF	TGTGCCAGCAGCCCCGGGACAGGGGGTACTCAGCCCCAGCATTTT
NA	TRBV4-3	NA	TRBJ2-7	CASSQDSRSYEQYF	TGCGCCAGCAGCCAAGATTCCAGGAGCTACGAGCAGTACTTC
TRBD1	TRBV6-1	NA	TRBJ2-3	CASSVTTGGTTDTQYF	TGTGCCAGCAGTGTCACGACAGGGGGCACTACAGATACGCAGTATTTT
NA	TRBV19	NA	TRBJ2-1	CASSIDRGYTNEQFF	TGTGCCAGTAGTATAGATCGCGGATACACGAATGAGCAGTTCTTC
TRBD2	TRBV5-6	NA	TRBJ2-5	CASSSGWASGPQETQYF	TGTGCCAGCAGCTCCGGGTGGGCTAGCGGGCCTCAAGAGACCCAGTACTTC
NA	TRBV20-1	NA	TRBJ2-7	CSASSVSGSEQYF	TGCAGTGCTAGTTCAGTGTCGGGTTCCGAGCAGTACTTC
TRBD1	TRBV5-6	NA	TRBJ1-2	CASSPGQVYGYTF	TGTGCCAGCAGCCCCGGACAGGTCTATGGCTACACCTTC
NA	TRBV6-5	NA	TRBJ2-2	CASSILTETGELFF	TGTGCCAGCAGCATTTTGACCGAGACCGGGGAGCTGTTTTTT
TRBD1	TRBV27	NA	TRBJ2-2	CASSLKGAMELFF	TGTGCCAGCAGTTTAAAGGGGGCGATGGAGCTGTTTTTT
NA	TRBV2	few	TRBJ2-3	CASSEMGPPDTQYF	TGTGCCAGCAGTGAAATGGGCCCCCCAGATACGCAGTATTTT
TRBD2	TRBV9	NA	TRBJ2-5	CASSAYSGEGETQYF	TGTGCCAGCAGCGCATATAGCGGGGAAGGTGAGACCCAGTACTTC
TRBD2	TRBV9	NA	TRBJ2-7	CASSTGLAGMRYEQYF	TGTGCCAGCAGCACCGGACTAGCGGGGATGCGATACGAGCAGTACTTC
TRBD2	TRBV2	few	TRBJ2-5	CASSGTSGYQETQYF	TGTGCCAGCAGTGGGACTAGCGGGTACCAAGAGACCCAGTACTTC
NA	TRBV5-1	NA	TRBJ1-5	CASSLLSNQPQHF	TGCGCCAGCAGCTTGTTGAGCAATCAGCCCCAGCATTTT
NA	TRBV7-9	NA	TRBJ1-2	CASTSAGYYGYTF	TGTGCCAGCACCTCGGCGGGGTACTATGGCTACACCTTC
NA	TRBV3-1/TRBV3-2	NA	TRBJ2-2	CASRPAGGLRADTGELFF	TGTGCCAGCAGGCCAGCAGGGGGACTACGAGCAGACACCGGGGAGCTGTTTTTT
NA	TRBV3-1/TRBV3-2	NA	TRBJ1-5	CASSPEGGQPQHF	TGTGCCAGCAGCCCGGAGGGGGGTCAGCCCCAGCATTTT
NA	TRBV11-2	NA	TRBJ2-5	CASSPGGARETQYF	TGTGCCAGCAGCCCTGGGGGGGCACGAGAGACCCAGTACTTC
NA	TRBV6-5	NA	TRBJ1-6	CASSYGSSYNSPLHF	TGTGCCAGCAGTTACGGGAGCTCCTATAATTCACCCCTCCACTTT
NA	TRBV16	NA	TRBJ2-6	CASSQSSGSGANVLTF	TGTGCCAGCAGCCAATCGTCAGGGTCTGGGGCCAACGTCCTGACTTTC
NA	TRBV5-4	NA	TRBJ2-7	CASSLSMDRSYEQYF	TGTGCCAGCAGCCTTAGCATGGACAGATCCTACGAGCAGTACTTC
NA	TRBV7-2	NA	TRBJ1-5	CASSPTGTYNQPQHF	TGTGCCAGCAGCCCGACCGGGACCTACAATCAGCCCCAGCATTTT
NA	TRBV7-2	NA	TRBJ2-7	CASSFWALGYEQYF	TGTGCCAGCAGCTTTTGGGCCTTGGGTTACGAGCAGTACTTC
NA	TRBV24-1	NA	TRBJ2-7	CATSDGYEQYF	TGTGCCACCAGTGACGGATACGAGCAGTACTTC
NA	TRBV4-3	NA	TRBJ2-7	CASSQALGSPYEQYF	TGCGCCAGCAGCCAGGCGCTCGGCTCTCCCTACGAGCAGTACTTC
NA	TRBV7-2	NA	TRBJ1-5	CASSLFGQVALPQHF	TGTGCCAGCAGCTTATTTGGGCAGGTCGCCCTACCCCAGCATTTT
TRBD1	TRBV5-1	NA	TRBJ2-5	CASSPGQGLETQYF	TGCGCCAGCAGCCCCGGACAGGGCCTGGAGACCCAGTACTTC
NA	TRBV19	few	TRBJ1-3	CASSTPISGNTIYF	TGTGCCAGTAGCACGCCGATCTCTGGAAACACCATATATTTT
NA	TRBV10-1	NA	TRBJ2-2	CASSGSRDTGELFF	TGCGCCAGCAGTGGTAGCAGGGACACCGGGGAGCTGTTTTTT
NA	TRBV4-1	NA	TRBJ2-5	CASSQSLRETQYF	TGCGCCAGCAGCCAATCCTTAAGGGAGACCCAGTACTTC
NA	TRBV10-3	once	TRBJ1-5	CAISGPSGDSNQPQHF	TGTGCCATCAGTGGGCCGTCGGGGGATAGCAATCAGCCCCAGCATTTT
NA	TRBV7-2	NA	TRBJ2-4	CASSSGDVQSIQYF	TGTGCCAGCAGCTCGGGGGATGTACAGAGCATTCAGTACTTC
NA	TRBV6-1	NA	TRBJ1-1	CASSERGDGRNEAFF	TGTGCCAGCAGTGAACGGGGAGATGGGAGGAACGAAGCTTTCTTT
TRBD1	TRBV13	few	TRBJ1-1	CASSFNRGRTEAFF	TGTGCCAGCAGCTTTAACAGGGGGCGCACTGAAGCTTTCTTT
NA	TRBV7-2	NA	TRBJ2-7	CASSLRAPYEQYF	TGTGCCAGCAGCTTACGGGCCCCCTACGAGCAGTACTTC
NA	TRBV30	NA	TRBJ1-2	CAWSVGGYGYTF	TGTGCCTGGAGTGTCGGAGGTTACGGCTACACCTTC
TRBD1	TRBV2	once	TRBJ1-4	CASSTDRANEKLFF	TGTGCCAGCAGTACGGACAGGGCGAATGAAAAACTGTTTTTT
NA	TRBV6-5	once	TRBJ2-7	CASNSRAPAGYEQYF	TGTGCCAGCAATTCCCGCGCCCCGGCCGGCTACGAGCAGTACTTC
NA	TRBV27	NA	TRBJ1-1	CASSLGGGHTEAFF	TGTGCCAGCAGTTTAGGCGGGGGGCACACTGAAGCTTTCTTT